The 20 T cell receptor beta chains presented below share a single source sample, sequenced in a study of T cells after yellow fever vaccination. Using its own MiXCR run on the 5' RACE reads, TCRdb lists one record per CDR3 protein. This sample carries over 150,000 distinct CDR3 sequences, under 7.5% of them seen once, and the ten largest clones take roughly 2.5%. This sample comprised CD4+ T cells sorted from PBMCs, obtained roughly 5 days after the first yellow fever vaccination. The origin of the receptors is a man between 18 and 35 years old who received the YFV17D yellow fever vaccine.

This rearrangement joins TRBV7-7 to TRBJ2-1; 9 nucleotides align to TRBD1. CDR3 size: 14 residues. CDR1 is SSHAT and CDR2 is FNYEAQ in the germline V gene (reference sequence). DNA for the CDR3: TGTGCTAGCGGAACAGGGGGCGCCGACAATGAGCAGTTCTTC. Translation: CASGTGGADNEQFF.

This clonotype was counted a few times. The chain joins TRBV5-6 to TRBJ2-1; D unresolved. The V gene's germline CDR1 is SGHDT and CDR2 YYEEEE. The CDR3 covers 12 residues. V was trimmed by 1 base and J by 8 bases, leaving 7 bases between them. CDR3 residues: CASSLWADEQFF. CDR3 bases: TGTGCCAGCAGCTTGTGGGCGGATGAGCAGTTCTTC.

This clonotype was detected many times. This sequence joins TRBV7-2 and TRBJ1-2; D is perhaps TRBD1 (5 bases). V lost 2 bases to trimming and J lost 8 bases, with 18 bases between them. The germline V gene has CDR1 SGHTA and CDR2 FQGNSA. This CDR3 comprises 15 residues. Written as DNA, the CDR3 is TGTGCCAGCAGCTTAAGCGGGACCCCTATTGACGGCTACACCTTC. It encodes CASSLSGTPIDGYTF.

The V call is TRBV6-5, the J call TRBJ2-5; TRBD1 aligns across 10 bases. Germline assignment: CDR1 MNHEY and CDR2 SVGAGI. The CDR3 covers 15 residues. With 3 bases clipped from V and 4 bases from J, the junction kept 5 bases outside the gene matches. In nucleotides, the CDR3 is TGTGCCAGCAGTTATACCGGGACAGGGGTAGAGACCCAGTACTTC. Amino acid sequence: CASSYTGTGVETQYF.

This clonotype was seen repeatedly, ten times or more. CDR3 nucleotides: TGTGCCAGCAGCTTTTGGGATGGGGGCAATCAGCCCCAGCATTTT. Protein product: CASSFWDGGNQPQHF. The chain is built from TRBV7-2 and TRBJ1-5; no firm D call. Trimming took off 3 bases at V and 2 bases at J, with 11 bases between the two ends. The CDR3 spans 15 residues. The germline gives CDR1 SGHTA, CDR2 FQGNSA.

In this sample, this clonotype turned up many times. The CDR3 protein is CASSFRDRTVETQYF. The CDR3 coding sequence is TGTGCCAGCAGTTTCCGGGACAGGACAGTAGAGACCCAGTACTTC. The chain has TRBV14 and TRBJ2-5, with 8 bases matching TRBD1. This CDR3 region has 15 residues. The V segment lost 6 bases and the J segment 4 bases; nucleotides outside the gene matches: 10. CDR1 and CDR2 from the germline V gene are SGHDN and FVKESK.

This clonotype was found many times. The V and J genes are TRBV11-2 and TRBJ2-5, with unresolved D. Germline-derived CDR1 and CDR2 are SGHAT and FQNNGV. The V gene lost 3 bases and the J gene lost 5 bases, with 4 bases spanning the gap. This CDR3 contains 11 residues. The CDR3 DNA is TGTGCCAGCAGCTTTTTCGAGACCCAGTACTTC. This codes for CASSFFETQYF.

This clonotype was observed a handful of times. V gene TRBV9 combines with J gene TRBJ1-6; D unclear. Trimming removed 3 bases at V and 4 bases at J, with 11 bases between. This CDR3 is built from 15 residues. Per germline, CDR1 SGDLS and CDR2 YYNGEE. CDR3 DNA sequence: TGTGCCAGCAGCGCGCCGACACCTTATAATTCACCCCTCCACTTT. Its protein is CASSAPTPYNSPLHF. The entire variable domain, with the rest obtained from reference TRBV9 and TRBJ1-6, is as follows: DSGVTQTPKHLITATGQRVTLRCSPRSGDLSVYWYQQSLDQGLQFLIQYYNGEERAKGNILERFSAQQFPDLHSELNLSSLELGDSALYFCASSAPTPYNSPLHFGNGTRLTVT.

This clonotype was counted only a few times. This chain links TRBV5-4 with TRBJ2-7; TRBD1 matches 7 bases. This CDR3 has 16 amino acids. The germline CDR1 and CDR2 sequences are SGHNT and YYREEE (reference sequence). V was pared by 3 bases and J by 0 bases, with 9 bases of the junction left unmatched. The CDR3 reads CASSSWTGRSSYEQYF. CDR3 DNA: TGTGCCAGCAGCTCTTGGACAGGTCGGAGCTCCTACGAGCAGTACTTC.

This clonotype was counted at least ten times. The chain couples TRBV5-4 to TRBJ2-7, with 11 positions matching TRBD1. This CDR3 spans 16 amino acids. Germline V lookup: CDR1 SGHNT, CDR2 YYREEE (reference sequence). After removal of 0 bases from V and 9 bases from J, the junction contained 11 bases not matched to a gene. The DNA for the CDR3 is TGTGCCAGCAGCTTGGGCGGGACAGGGGGGTTATTTGGGCAGTACGTC. It translates to CASSLGGTGGLFGQYV.

This sequence joins TRBV5-4 and TRBJ2-3, with 10 bases that match TRBD2. The germline V gene has CDR1 SGHNT and CDR2 YYREEE (reference sequence). V lost 0 bases and J lost 5; bases outside the gene matches: 3. CDR3 length: 15 residues. Here the CDR3 DNA reads TGTGCCAGCAGCTTGGTTTTAGCGGGGGGAGATACGCAGTATTTT. Translated: CASSLVLAGGDTQYF. Full variable domain (remainder filled in from reference TRBV5-4 and TRBJ2-3): ETGVTQSPTHLIKTRGQQVTLRCSSQSGHNTVSWYQQALGQGPQFIFQYYREEENGRGNFPPRFSGLQFPNYSSELNVNALELDDSALYLCASSLVLAGGDTQYFGPGTRLTVL.

This chain connects TRBV5-1 to TRBJ2-4; D is perhaps TRBD1 or TRBD2 (5 bases each). V was pared by 0 bases and J by 7 bases, with 14 bases between. CDR1 is SGHRS and CDR2 is YFSETQ in the germline V gene. The CDR3 sequence is 15 residues long. The CDR3 here is CASSLVGTAGNIQYF. As DNA, the CDR3 is TGCGCCAGCAGCTTGGTTGGGACCGCCGGGAACATTCAGTACTTC.

This clonotype has at least ten counts. The rearrangement uses TRBV5-5 and TRBJ2-5; unclear D gene. Germline loops: CDR1 SGHKS, CDR2 YYEKEE (reference sequence). V was clipped by 1 base and J by 5 bases, with 9 bases between them. This CDR3 comprises 13 residues. CDR3 sequence: CASSLQVRETQYF. DNA for the CDR3: TGTGCCAGCAGCTTGCAAGTCAGGGAGACCCAGTACTTC.

This clonotype was counted ten times or more. The chain has TRBV4-1 and TRBJ2-1; unclear D gene. Trimming pared 1 base from V and 4 bases from J, leaving 8 bases between. Germline loops: CDR1 MGHRA, CDR2 YSYEKL. The CDR3 covers 14 residues. CDR3 in amino acids: CASSQVLGYNEQFF. The CDR3 DNA is TGCGCCAGCAGCCAAGTCTTAGGGTACAATGAGCAGTTCTTC.

The CDR3 nucleotides read TGTGCCAGCAGCCAAGTGAGGGGGGGCAATCAGCCCCAGCATTTT. Translated, it gives CASSQVRGGNQPQHF. V usage is TRBV4-2 and J usage is TRBJ1-5, with D perhaps matching TRBD1 (6 bases). V was trimmed by 1 base and J by 2 bases, leaving 9 bases between them. The germline V gene has CDR1 LGHNA and CDR2 YNFKEQ. CDR3 size: 15 residues.

In this sample, this clonotype turned up many times. The chain carries TRBV9 and TRBJ1-4; weak D call: TRBD1 (6 bases). CDR1 and CDR2 from the germline V gene are SGDLS and YYNGEE. CDR3 length: 16 residues. Trimming stripped 2 bases from V and 3 bases from J, with 14 bases between. Here the CDR3 DNA reads TGTGCCAGCAGCGTTTCAGGGGCGCTTTCTAATGAAAAACTGTTTTTT. It is translated as CASSVSGALSNEKLFF. The full variable domain, rest sourced from reference TRBV9 and TRBJ1-4, is DSGVTQTPKHLITATGQRVTLRCSPRSGDLSVYWYQQSLDQGLQFLIQYYNGEERAKGNILERFSAQQFPDLHSELNLSSLELGDSALYFCASSVSGALSNEKLFFGSGTQLSVL.

V is TRBV12-3 or TRBV12-4 and J is TRBJ2-7, with D possibly being TRBD1 (5 bases). Trimming shortened V by 6 bases and J by 1 base, and 16 bases separated the two germline ends. CDR3 length: 15 residues. CDR3 residues: CASSPLQGRSYEQYF. As DNA, the CDR3 is TGTGCCAGCAGCCCCCTGCAGGGCCGTTCCTACGAGCAGTACTTC.

This clonotype was counted many times. This chain uses TRBV14 with TRBJ2-2; 10 bases line up with TRBD1. Germline CDR1 reads SGHDN; CDR2 reads FVKESK. The CDR3 is 17 residues long. V dropped 1 base and J dropped 4; count of bases not matched to a gene: 6. The CDR3 is CASSQGSRTGGTGELFF. Here the CDR3 DNA reads TGTGCCAGCAGCCAAGGGTCTAGGACAGGGGGCACCGGGGAGCTGTTTTTT.

The table lists this clonotype with many counts. The CDR3 is CASSYGTLSDTQYF. The CDR3 DNA sequence: TGTGCCAGCAGTTACGGGACCCTTTCAGATACGCAGTATTTT. The chain is built from TRBV6-5 and TRBJ2-3; D is possibly TRBD1 or TRBD2 (5 bases each). The CDR3 covers 14 residues. V lost 2 bases and J lost 4, with 10 bases in between. Germline CDR1 is MNHEY and CDR2 is SVGAGI.

The chain combines TRBV2 with TRBJ2-5, with 7 nucleotides matching TRBD1. Germline V lookup: CDR1 SNHLY, CDR2 FYNNEI. After removal of 7 bases from V and 5 bases from J, the junction contained 13 bases not matched to a gene. This CDR3 comprises 15 residues. The CDR3 sequence: CASTEPRQGAETQYF. In DNA form, the CDR3 reads TGTGCCAGCACCGAACCTAGACAGGGTGCGGAGACCCAGTACTTC.